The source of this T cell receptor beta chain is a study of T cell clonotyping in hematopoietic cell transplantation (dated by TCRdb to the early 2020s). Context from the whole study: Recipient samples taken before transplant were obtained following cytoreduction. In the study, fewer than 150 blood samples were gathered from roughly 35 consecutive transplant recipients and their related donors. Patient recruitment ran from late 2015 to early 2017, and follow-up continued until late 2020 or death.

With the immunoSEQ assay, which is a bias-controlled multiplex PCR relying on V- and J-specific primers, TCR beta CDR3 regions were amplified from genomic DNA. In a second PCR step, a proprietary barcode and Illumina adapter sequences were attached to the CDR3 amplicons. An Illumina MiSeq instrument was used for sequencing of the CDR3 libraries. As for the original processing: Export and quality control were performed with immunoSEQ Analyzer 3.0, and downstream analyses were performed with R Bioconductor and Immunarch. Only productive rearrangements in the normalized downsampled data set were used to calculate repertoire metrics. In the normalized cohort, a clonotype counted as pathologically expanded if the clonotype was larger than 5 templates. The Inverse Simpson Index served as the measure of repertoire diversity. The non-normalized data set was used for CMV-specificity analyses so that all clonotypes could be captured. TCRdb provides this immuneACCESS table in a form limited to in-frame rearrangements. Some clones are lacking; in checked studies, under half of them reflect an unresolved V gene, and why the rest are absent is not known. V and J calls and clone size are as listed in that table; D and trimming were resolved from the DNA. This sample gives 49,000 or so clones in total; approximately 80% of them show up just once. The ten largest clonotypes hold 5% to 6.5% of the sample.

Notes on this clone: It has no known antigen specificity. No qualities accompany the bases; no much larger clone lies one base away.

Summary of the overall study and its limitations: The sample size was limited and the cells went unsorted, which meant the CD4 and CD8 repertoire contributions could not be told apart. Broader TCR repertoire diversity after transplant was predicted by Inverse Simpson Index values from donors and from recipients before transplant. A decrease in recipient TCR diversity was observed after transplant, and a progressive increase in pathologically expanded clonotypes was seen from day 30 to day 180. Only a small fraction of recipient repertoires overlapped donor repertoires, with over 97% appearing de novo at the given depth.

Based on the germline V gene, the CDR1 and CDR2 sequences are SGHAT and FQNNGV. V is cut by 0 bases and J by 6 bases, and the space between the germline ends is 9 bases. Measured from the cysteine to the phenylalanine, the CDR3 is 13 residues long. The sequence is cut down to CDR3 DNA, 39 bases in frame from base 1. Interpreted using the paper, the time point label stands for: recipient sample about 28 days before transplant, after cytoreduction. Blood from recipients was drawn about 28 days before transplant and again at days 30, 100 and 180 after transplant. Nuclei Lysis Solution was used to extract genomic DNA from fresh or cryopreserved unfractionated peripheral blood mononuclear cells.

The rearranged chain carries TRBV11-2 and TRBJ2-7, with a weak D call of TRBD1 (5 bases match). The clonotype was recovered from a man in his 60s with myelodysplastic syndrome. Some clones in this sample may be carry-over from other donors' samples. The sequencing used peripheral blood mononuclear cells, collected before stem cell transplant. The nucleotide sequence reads TGTGCCAGCAGCTTAGAAAGGGGTTCCGAGCAGTACTTC. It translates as CASSLERGSEQYF.